Presented here are 7 T cell receptor beta chains from one specimen sequenced in a study of blood T cell repertoires in COVID-19 (dated by TCRdb to about 2020). To prepare the library, the immunoSEQ multiplex PCR assay was applied. Here the immuneACCESS table is served through TCRdb, limited to in-frame sequences with V and J called. Missing clones are a known gap in these copies; in checked studies unresolved V genes cover under half, and the rest lacks a known reason. The sample table contains about 50,000 clones; only one count was recorded for around nine tenths of them. In total, the top ten clones hold roughly 10% of the sample. Sequenced material: peripheral blood. The origin of the receptors is a woman older than 75 with acute or convalescent COVID-19.

V is TRBV4-2 and J is TRBJ2-3; 10 bases line up with TRBD2. The CDR3 is made up of 19 amino acids. Unmatched junction bases numbered 10, after V lost 0 bases and J lost 1 base. Germline V CDR1 and CDR2: LGHNA, YNFKEQ. CDR3 residues: CASSQDLSGRAGGTDTQYF. CDR3 DNA sequence: TGTGCCAGCAGCCAAGATTTGAGCGGGAGGGCCGGGGGCACAGATACGCAGTATTTT.

The chain uses TRBV29-1 and TRBJ2-3, with D hard to call. V lost 0 bases, J lost 6 bases, and 7 bases lay in between. This CDR3 region has 12 residues. From germline, CDR1 is SQVTM and CDR2 ANQGSEA. The CDR3 nucleotides read TGCAGCGTTGAAGATTCGAGGGATACGCAGTATTTT. Residues: CSVEDSRDTQYF.

This clone was seen just once. The rearrangement links TRBV5-1 to TRBJ2-2; D is perhaps TRBD2 (6 bases). V was cut by 0 bases and J by 6 bases, with 18 bases left in between. This CDR3 is built from 17 residues. Germline V gene lookup returns CDR1 SGHRS and CDR2 YFSETQ. CDR3 amino acids: CASSLGLQAGSAGELFF. CDR3 in DNA: TGCGCCAGCAGCTTGGGGCTACAGGCGGGGTCGGCCGGGGAGCTGTTTTTT.

The chain uses TRBV25-1 and TRBJ1-4, with 7 nucleotides matching TRBD1. Trimming cost V 1 base and J 5 bases; bases outside gene matches: 7. Germline CDR1 reads MGHDK; CDR2 reads SYGVNS. This CDR3 is 16 amino acids long. CDR3 residues: CASSEWGTEKNEKLFF. DNA of the CDR3: TGTGCCAGCAGTGAATGGGGGACAGAGAAGAATGAAAAACTGTTTTTT.

This rearrangement joins TRBV7-9 to TRBJ1-2, with TRBD1 matching 8 bases. After removal of 2 bases from V and 4 bases from J, the junction contained 12 bases not matched to a gene. Per germline, CDR1 SEHNR and CDR2 FQNEAQ (reference sequence). The CDR3 sequence is 17 residues long. Here the CDR3 reads CASSLKPGTGKSYGYTF. The CDR3 nucleotides read TGTGCCAGCAGCTTAAAGCCCGGGACAGGAAAGTCCTATGGCTACACCTTC.

The chain links TRBV24-1 to TRBJ2-5; 7 bases fit TRBD2. Germline V gene data show CDR1 as KGHDR and CDR2 as SFDVKD. V lost 3 bases to trimming and J lost 5 bases; unmatched junction nucleotides: 5. The CDR3 contains 14 residues. The CDR3 sequence: CATSDRLAAETQYF. Here the CDR3 DNA reads TGTGCCACCAGTGATCGACTAGCCGCGGAGACCCAGTACTTC.

V gene TRBV27 combines with J gene TRBJ1-6; 11 nucleotides align to TRBD1. From germline, CDR1 is MNHEY and CDR2 SMNVEV (reference sequence). This CDR3 is 18 amino acids long. V dropped 0 bases and J dropped 10; count of bases not matched to a gene: 11. DNA for the CDR3: TGTGCCAGCAGTTTATCGAGACAGGGGACAGGGGGAGGATCACCCCTCCACTTT. It is translated as CASSLSRQGTGGGSPLHF.